The 10 T cell receptor beta chains in this list originate from one sample, sequenced in a study of shared clonotypes between healthy human individuals. Method: immunoSEQ multiplex PCR; TCRdb's copy keeps in-frame clones and lacks some. The table records about 2.3 million clones, roughly 93% of them present only once. The sample was naive CD4+ T cells from PBMCs. Subset defined: CD45RA+ positively selected. These receptors were collected from a man in his late teens or twenties in good health. Some clones in this sample may be carry-over from other donors' samples.

Only one count was recorded for this clone. This chain links TRBV10-3 with TRBJ1-1; D unresolved. Looked up from germline, CDR1 is ENHRY and CDR2 is SYGVKD. V shed 5 bases and J shed 4 bases, with 8 bases lying between them. There are 12 residues in the CDR3. CDR3 DNA sequence: TGTGCCATCAGTTTAGACCGCACTGAAGCTTTCTTT. Amino acid sequence: CAISLDRTEAFF.

The V call is TRBV28, the J call TRBJ1-2, with D unresolved. Germline V CDR1 and CDR2: MDHEN, SYDVKM. The CDR3 is made up of 11 amino acids. The V end lost 2 bases, the J end lost 7 bases, and 5 bases lay between the germline ends. CDR3 protein: CASSLKGGYTF. The CDR3 bases are TGTGCCAGCAGTTTAAAGGGTGGCTACACCTTC.

With respect to this clone: Other DNA sequences from this sample encode an identical CDR3 as well. The V gene is TRBV6-1, the J gene TRBJ2-7; TRBD1 aligns across 8 bases. Trimming at V came to 5 bases and at J to 4 bases, leaving 7 bases not matched to a gene. Germline V CDR1 and CDR2: MNHNS, SASEGT. The CDR3 extends over 14 amino acids. The CDR3 sequence: CASSLGQGAYEQYF. CDR3 DNA: TGTGCCAGCAGTTTGGGGCAGGGGGCGTACGAGCAGTACTTC.

As to this clone: Within the sample, other DNA sequences also encode this same CDR3. V gene TRBV18 combines with J gene TRBJ2-7; D remains ambiguous. The V gene's germline CDR1 is KGHSH and CDR2 LQKENI. Trimming shortened V by 2 bases and J by 1 base, and 6 bases separated the two germline ends. CDR3 length equals 13 residues. The CDR3 protein is CASSPSASYEQYF. The CDR3 DNA is TGTGCCAGCTCACCATCAGCGTCCTACGAGCAGTACTTC. The whole variable domain, filled in from reference TRBV18 and TRBJ2-7, reads NAGVMQNPRHLVRRRGQEARLRCSPMKGHSHVYWYRQLPEEGLKFMVYLQKENIIDESGMPKERFSAEFPKEGPSILRIQQVVRGDSAAYFCASSPSASYEQYFGPGTRLTVT.

This chain connects TRBV5-1 to TRBJ2-5; TRBD1 matches at 7 bases. V shed 1 base and J 2 bases; nucleotides not matched to a gene: 5. The CDR3 extends over 15 amino acids. Germline V gene data show CDR1 as SGHRS and CDR2 as YFSETQ. As DNA, the CDR3 is TGCGCCAGCAGCTTGTTTGGGACAGCACAAGAGACCCAGTACTTC. The encoded protein is CASSLFGTAQETQYF.

Note on this clone: Other DNA sequences in the sample encode the same CDR3. The chain carries TRBV28 and TRBJ1-5, with D possibly matching TRBD1 (6 bases). Germline V gives CDR1 MDHEN, CDR2 SYDVKM. Trimming took 3 bases from V and 4 from J, leaving 13 bases between them. The CDR3 sequence is 15 residues long. The CDR3 DNA reads TGTGCCAGCAGTTTGGGGACACTTGGGAATCAGCCCCAGCATTTT. Translation gives CASSLGTLGNQPQHF.

This chain links TRBV2 with TRBJ2-1; D perhaps matches TRBD2 (5 bases). The CDR3 is 14 residues long. V lost 4 bases and J 10 bases, leaving 17 bases between the germline ends. CDR1 is SNHLY and CDR2 is FYNNEI in the germline V gene. The CDR3 nucleotides read TGTGCCAGCAGTGTGCAGGCACTAGTGTTGGAGCAGTTCTTC. Residues: CASSVQALVLEQFF.

This sequence joins TRBV4-2 and TRBJ2-2, with a tentative D call TRBD2 (6 bases). Trimming took off 1 base at V and 1 base at J, with 10 bases between the two ends. The germline V gene has CDR1 LGHNA and CDR2 YNFKEQ. The CDR3 loop spans 16 amino acids. The CDR3 sequence is CASSQVFGRNTGELFF. CDR3 sequence (DNA): TGTGCCAGCAGCCAAGTGTTCGGGAGGAACACCGGGGAGCTGTTTTTT.

In its sample, this clone was seen once. This rearrangement joins TRBV6-1 to TRBJ1-1; the D is unclear. V was cut by 10 bases and J by 5 bases, with 17 bases left in between. This CDR3 is 13 amino acids long. The germline gives CDR1 MNHNS, CDR2 SASEGT. This CDR3 reads CATRSGLRTEAFF. The CDR3, as DNA: TGTGCCACCAGATCTGGTTTGAGGACTGAAGCTTTCTTT.

The J gene is TRBJ1-2, the V gene TRBV7-9, with 7 positions matching TRBD1. The CDR3 length is 17 residues. The junction had 15 bases not matched to a gene; V was cut back by 4 bases and J by 4 bases. Germline assignment: CDR1 SEHNR and CDR2 FQNEAQ (reference sequence). CDR3 sequence reads: CASSSISTGDPSYGYTF. For the CDR3, the DNA is TGTGCCAGCAGCTCTATATCTACAGGGGATCCTTCCTATGGCTACACCTTC.